This T cell receptor beta chain was obtained from a study of shared clonotypes between healthy human individuals. In the naive CD8 group, cells lacked CD45RO and were positively selected for CCR7, so terminally differentiated effector memory CD45RA+ cells were left out. The assay was immunoSEQ multiplex PCR, and TCRdb's table has in-frame clones only and misses some. The data contain millions of clones, 85% to 95% of them seen just once; the ten biggest clones take up more than 1.5%. The CDR3 runs to 14 residues. The germline V gene encodes CDR1 MGHRA and CDR2 YSYEKL. Trimming removed 1 base from V and 3 bases from J, with 9 bases in between.

The rearrangement uses TRBV4-1 and TRBJ1-1; D remains ambiguous. This TCR was sampled from a man aged 18 to 35 in good health. Some clones in this sample may be carry-over from other donors' samples. Sequencing used naive CD8+ T cells from PBMCs. In nucleotides, the CDR3 is TGCGCCAGCAGCCAAGGCCTGTCGGACACTGAAGCTTTCTTT. Translating gives CASSQGLSDTEAFF.